This T cell receptor beta chain was retrieved from a study of blood T cell repertoires in COVID-19. V shed 3 bases, J shed 2 bases, and the junction held 6 bases outside the gene matches. The CDR3 is made up of 16 amino acids. Germline V CDR1 and CDR2: LGHNA, YSLEER. Using immunoSEQ multiplex PCR, the repertoire was profiled, and TCRdb retains in-frame clones only, with some absent. Of a few hundred thousand clones listed, about 87% are singletons. The clonotype was recovered from a woman in her thirties with COVID-19, enrolled during active disease. Sequenced: peripheral blood. The rearrangement joins TRBV4-3 to TRBJ2-3; 9 positions match TRBD2. This CDR3 is CASSQMGGGATDTQYF. The CDR3 DNA reads TGCGCCAGCAGCCAGATGGGCGGGGGGGCCACAGATACGCAGTATTTT.